Listed here is a single TCR beta chain. The data derive from a study of blood T cell repertoires in COVID-19. Study details: PBMCs, B-cell-depleted T cells, or T cells were the source of the cDNA or gDNA that made up the material.

CDR1 and CDR2 (germline): LNHDA, SQIVND (reference sequence). The CDR3 runs 15 residues. V lost 3 bases and J lost 2, with 14 bases in between. As originally analysed: The assay estimated nucleated cells by amplifying reference gene primers. Assay used: immunoSEQ multiplex PCR; TCRdb lists only in-frame clones, some missing. That table gives V, J and clone size, and the DNA gave D and trimming. Seen here are about 26,000 clones, 70% to 90% observed once, and the top ten hold about 3%. This TCR derives from a human donor in a cohort sampled during active COVID-19. The chain combines TRBV19 with TRBJ2-7; tentatively, D is TRBD1 (5 bases). Source material: peripheral blood. Here the CDR3 reads CASSISDSPTYEQYF. The DNA for the CDR3 is TGTGCCAGTAGTATCTCTGACAGCCCGACCTACGAGCAGTACTTC.